This TCR beta chain was sequenced during a study of cytomegalovirus exposure and HLA in healthy donors. Study-wide results and limits: A classifier reportedly called cytomegalovirus status with high sensitivity and specificity.

Details on this clone: The antigen remains unidentified.

Both 60 Vbeta primers and 13 Jbeta primers went into the PCR. Sequencing was performed with immunoSEQ multiplex PCR; in TCRdb, only in-frame clones are kept and a portion is missing. The sample lists 100,000 to 150,000 clones, roughly 80% seen once, with under 5% in the top ten. CDR3 length: 16 residues. Germline CDR1 SEHNR, CDR2 FQNEAQ (reference sequence). V trimming: 5 bases; J trimming: 5 bases; junction bases outside the gene matches: 8. The receptor was isolated from a man between 18 and 29 years old in good health and CMV-seropositive. The rearrangement joins TRBV7-9 to TRBJ1-6, with 8 bases aligning to TRBD1. Sequences were obtained from PBMCs. CDR3 in DNA: TGTGCCAGCAGCCCACAGGGGGTTCTTAATAATTCACCCCTCCACTTT. This gives the protein CASSPQGVLNNSPLHF.